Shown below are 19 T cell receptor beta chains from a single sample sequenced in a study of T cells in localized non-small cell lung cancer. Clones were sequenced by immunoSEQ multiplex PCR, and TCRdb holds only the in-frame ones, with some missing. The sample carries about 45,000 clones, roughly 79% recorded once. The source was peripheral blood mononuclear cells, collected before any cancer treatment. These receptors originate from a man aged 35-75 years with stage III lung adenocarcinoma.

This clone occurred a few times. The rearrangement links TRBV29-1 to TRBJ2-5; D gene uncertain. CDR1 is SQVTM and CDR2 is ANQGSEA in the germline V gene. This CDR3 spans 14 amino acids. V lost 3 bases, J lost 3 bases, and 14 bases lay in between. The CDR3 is CSVDPIREEETQYF. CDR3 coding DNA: TGCAGCGTTGATCCCATCCGTGAGGAAGAGACCCAGTACTTC. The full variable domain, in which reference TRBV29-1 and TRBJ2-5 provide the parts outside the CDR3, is SAVISQKPSRDICQRGTSLTIQCQVDSQVTMMFWYRQQPGQSLTLIATANQGSEATYESGFVIDKFPISRPNLTFSTLTVSNMSPEDSSIYLCSVDPIREEETQYFGPGTRLLVL.

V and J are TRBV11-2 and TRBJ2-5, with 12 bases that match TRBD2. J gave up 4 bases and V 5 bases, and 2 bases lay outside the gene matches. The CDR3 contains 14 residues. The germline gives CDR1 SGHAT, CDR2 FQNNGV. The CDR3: CASSETSGGETQYF. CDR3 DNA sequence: TGTGCCAGCAGCGAGACTAGCGGGGGAGAGACCCAGTACTTC.

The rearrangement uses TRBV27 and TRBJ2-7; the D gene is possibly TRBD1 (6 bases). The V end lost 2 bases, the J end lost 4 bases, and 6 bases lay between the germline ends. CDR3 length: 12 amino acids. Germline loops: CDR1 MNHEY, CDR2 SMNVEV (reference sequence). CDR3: CASSLQGYEQYF. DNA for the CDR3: TGTGCCAGCAGTTTACAGGGGTACGAGCAGTACTTC.

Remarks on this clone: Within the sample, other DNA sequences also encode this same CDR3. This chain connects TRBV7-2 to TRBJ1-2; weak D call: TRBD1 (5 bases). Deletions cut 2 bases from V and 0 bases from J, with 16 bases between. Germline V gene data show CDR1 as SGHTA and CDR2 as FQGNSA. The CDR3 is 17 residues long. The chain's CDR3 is CASSLSPGQLTNYGYTF. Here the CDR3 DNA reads TGTGCCAGCAGCTTATCTCCAGGGCAACTGACTAACTATGGCTACACCTTC.

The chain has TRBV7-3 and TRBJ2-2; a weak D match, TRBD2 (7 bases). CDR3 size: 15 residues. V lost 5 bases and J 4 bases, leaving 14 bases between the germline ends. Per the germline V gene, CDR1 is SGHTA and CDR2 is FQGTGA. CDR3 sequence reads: CASSLLGGGTGELFF. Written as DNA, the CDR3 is TGTGCCAGCAGCCTCCTGGGAGGGGGCACCGGGGAGCTGTTTTTT.

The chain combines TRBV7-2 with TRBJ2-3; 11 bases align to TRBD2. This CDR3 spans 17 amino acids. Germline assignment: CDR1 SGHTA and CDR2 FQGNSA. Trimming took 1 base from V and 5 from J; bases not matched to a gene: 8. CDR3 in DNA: TGTGCCAGCAGCTTAGAGGGTACTAGCGGGGGAGAAGATACGCAGTATTTT. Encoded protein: CASSLEGTSGGEDTQYF.

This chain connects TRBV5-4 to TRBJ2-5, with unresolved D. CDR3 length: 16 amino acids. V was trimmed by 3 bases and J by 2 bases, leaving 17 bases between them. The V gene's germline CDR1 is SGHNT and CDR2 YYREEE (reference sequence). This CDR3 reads CASSSTESRPQETQYF. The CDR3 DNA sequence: TGTGCCAGCAGCTCAACCGAGTCGCGCCCGCAAGAGACCCAGTACTTC.

The CDR3 nucleotides read TGTGCCAGCAGTTACTCGGCGGGGGAGGGGCTCGGCTACACCTTC. The encoded protein is CASSYSAGEGLGYTF. J is TRBJ1-2 and V is TRBV6-6; D perhaps matches TRBD1 (5 bases). Germline V lookup: CDR1 MNHNY, CDR2 SVGAGI (reference sequence). Trimming left V 0 bases short and J 8 bases short, with 16 bases between. CDR3 size: 15 residues.

The CDR3 here is CASSQGAGVGEAFF. DNA for the CDR3: TGTGCCAGCAGCCAAGGGGCGGGGGTTGGTGAAGCTTTCTTT. V usage is TRBV14 and J usage is TRBJ1-1; D may be TRBD1 (5 bases). V dropped 1 base and J dropped 7 bases, with 13 bases sitting between them. The CDR3 is 14 residues long. CDR1 SGHDN and CDR2 FVKESK come from the germline V gene.

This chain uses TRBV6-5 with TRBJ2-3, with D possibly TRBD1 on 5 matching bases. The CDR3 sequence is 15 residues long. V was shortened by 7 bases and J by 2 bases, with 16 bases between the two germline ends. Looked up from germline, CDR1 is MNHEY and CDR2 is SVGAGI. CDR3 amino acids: CASNQGAPPTDTQYF. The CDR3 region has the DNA TGTGCCAGCAACCAGGGCGCCCCTCCCACAGATACGCAGTATTTT.

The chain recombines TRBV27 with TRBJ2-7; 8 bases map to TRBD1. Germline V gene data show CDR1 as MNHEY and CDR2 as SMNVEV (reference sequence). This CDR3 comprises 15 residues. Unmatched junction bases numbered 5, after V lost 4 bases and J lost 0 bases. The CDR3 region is CASSSDRGPSYEQYF. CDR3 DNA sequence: TGTGCCAGCAGTTCAGACAGGGGCCCCTCCTACGAGCAGTACTTC.

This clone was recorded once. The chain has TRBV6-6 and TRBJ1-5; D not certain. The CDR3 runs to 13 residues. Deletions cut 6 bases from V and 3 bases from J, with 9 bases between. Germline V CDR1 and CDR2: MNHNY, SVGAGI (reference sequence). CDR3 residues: CASSSGYNQPQHF. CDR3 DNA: TGTGCCAGCAGCTCCGGATACAATCAGCCCCAGCATTTT.

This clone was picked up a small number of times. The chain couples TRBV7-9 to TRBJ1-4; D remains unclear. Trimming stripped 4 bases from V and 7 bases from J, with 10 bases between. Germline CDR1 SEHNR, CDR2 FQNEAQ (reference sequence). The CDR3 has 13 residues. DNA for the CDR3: TGTGCCAGCAGCTCGCCCGGGAGTGAAAAACTGTTTTTT. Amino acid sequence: CASSSPGSEKLFF.

CDR3 amino acids: CASKVSSPYNEQFF. The CDR3 bases are TGTGCCAGTAAAGTAAGTTCCCCCTACAATGAGCAGTTCTTC. This chain joins TRBV19 and TRBJ2-1; unclear D gene. There are 14 residues in the CDR3. V was clipped by 7 bases and J by 2 bases, with 12 bases between them. CDR1 and CDR2 (germline): LNHDA, SQIVND (reference sequence).

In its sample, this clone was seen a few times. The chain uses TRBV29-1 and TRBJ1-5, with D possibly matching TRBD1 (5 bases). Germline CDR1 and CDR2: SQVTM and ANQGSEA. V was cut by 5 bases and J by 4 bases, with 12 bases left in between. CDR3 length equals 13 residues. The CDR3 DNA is TGCAGCGTTATGACAGAGTTAAATCAGCCCCAGCATTTT. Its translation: CSVMTELNQPQHF.

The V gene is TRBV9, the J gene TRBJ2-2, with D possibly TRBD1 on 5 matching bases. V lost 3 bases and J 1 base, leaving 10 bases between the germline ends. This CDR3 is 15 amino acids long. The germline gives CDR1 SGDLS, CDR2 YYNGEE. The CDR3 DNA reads TGTGCCAGCAGCGGAGACAGCTTGAACACCGGGGAGCTGTTTTTT. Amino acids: CASSGDSLNTGELFF.

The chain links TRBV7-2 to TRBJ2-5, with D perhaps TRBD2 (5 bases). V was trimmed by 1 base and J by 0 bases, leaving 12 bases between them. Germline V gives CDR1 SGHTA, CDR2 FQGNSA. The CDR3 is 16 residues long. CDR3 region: CASSLGVGANQETQYF. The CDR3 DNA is TGTGCCAGCAGCTTAGGGGTGGGAGCTAACCAAGAGACCCAGTACTTC.

CDR3 in amino acids: CASSQVRTGLAGGANTGELFF. As DNA, the CDR3 is TGTGCCAGCAGCCAAGTAAGAACGGGACTAGCGGGGGGTGCGAACACCGGGGAGCTGTTTTTT. This chain joins TRBV4-2 and TRBJ2-2; 15 nucleotides align to TRBD2. This CDR3 region has 21 residues. V lost 1 base, J lost 0 bases, and 9 bases stayed unmatched. CDR1 is LGHNA, CDR2 YNFKEQ, per germline.

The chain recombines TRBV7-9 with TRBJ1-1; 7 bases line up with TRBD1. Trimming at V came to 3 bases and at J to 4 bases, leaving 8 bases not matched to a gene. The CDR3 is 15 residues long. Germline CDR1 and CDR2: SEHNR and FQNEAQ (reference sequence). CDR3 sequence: CASSFRQGLGTEAFF. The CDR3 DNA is TGTGCCAGCAGCTTCCGACAGGGCCTTGGCACTGAAGCTTTCTTT.